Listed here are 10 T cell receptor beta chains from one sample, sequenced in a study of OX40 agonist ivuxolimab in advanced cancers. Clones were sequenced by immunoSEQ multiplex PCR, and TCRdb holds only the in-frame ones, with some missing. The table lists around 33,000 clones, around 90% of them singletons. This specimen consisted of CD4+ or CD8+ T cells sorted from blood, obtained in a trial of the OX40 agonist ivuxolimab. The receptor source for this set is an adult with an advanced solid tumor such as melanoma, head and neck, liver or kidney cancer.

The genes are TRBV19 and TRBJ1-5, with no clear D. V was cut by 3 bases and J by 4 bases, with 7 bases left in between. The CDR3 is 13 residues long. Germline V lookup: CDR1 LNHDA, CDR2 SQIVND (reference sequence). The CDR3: CASSMLENQPQHF. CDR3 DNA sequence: TGTGCCAGTAGTATGTTAGAAAATCAGCCCCAGCATTTT.

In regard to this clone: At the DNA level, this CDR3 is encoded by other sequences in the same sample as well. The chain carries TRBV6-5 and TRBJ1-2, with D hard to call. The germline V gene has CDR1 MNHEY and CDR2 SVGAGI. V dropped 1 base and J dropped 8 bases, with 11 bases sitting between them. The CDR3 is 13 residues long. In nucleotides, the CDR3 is TGTGCCAGCAGTTACTTCGAAGGGTACGGCTACACCTTC. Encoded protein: CASSYFEGYGYTF.

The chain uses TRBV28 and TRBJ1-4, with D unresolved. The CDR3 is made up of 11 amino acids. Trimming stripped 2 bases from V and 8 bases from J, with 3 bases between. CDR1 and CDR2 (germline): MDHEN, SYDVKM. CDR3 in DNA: TGTGCCAGCAGTTTAGCAGAAAAACTGTTTTTT. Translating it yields CASSLAEKLFF.

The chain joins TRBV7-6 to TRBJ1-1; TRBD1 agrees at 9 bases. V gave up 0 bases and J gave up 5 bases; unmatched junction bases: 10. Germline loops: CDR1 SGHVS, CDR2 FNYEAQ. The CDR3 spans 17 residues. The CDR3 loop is CASSLAGTGSARTEAFF. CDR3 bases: TGTGCCAGCAGCTTAGCCGGGACAGGGAGTGCGAGGACTGAAGCTTTCTTT.

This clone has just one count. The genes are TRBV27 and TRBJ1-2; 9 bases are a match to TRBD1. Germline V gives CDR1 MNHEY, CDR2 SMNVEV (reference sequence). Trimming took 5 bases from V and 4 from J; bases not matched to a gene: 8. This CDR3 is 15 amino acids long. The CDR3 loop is CASSIEETGGYGYTF. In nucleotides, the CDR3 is TGTGCCAGCAGTATAGAGGAGACAGGGGGCTATGGCTACACCTTC.

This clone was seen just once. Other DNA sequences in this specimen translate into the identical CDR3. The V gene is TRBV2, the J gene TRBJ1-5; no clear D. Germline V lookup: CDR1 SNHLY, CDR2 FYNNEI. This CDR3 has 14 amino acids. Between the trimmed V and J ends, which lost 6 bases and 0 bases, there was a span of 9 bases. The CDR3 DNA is TGTGCCAGCAGGGGAGAGCCTAGCAATCAGCCCCAGCATTTT. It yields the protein CASRGEPSNQPQHF.

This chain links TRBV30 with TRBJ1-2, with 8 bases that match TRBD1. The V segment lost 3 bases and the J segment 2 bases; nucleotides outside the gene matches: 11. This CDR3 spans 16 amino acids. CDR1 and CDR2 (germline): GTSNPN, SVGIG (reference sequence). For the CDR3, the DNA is TGTGCCTGGAGCGACCCCGGACAGGGTGGCAACTATGGCTACACCTTC. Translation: CAWSDPGQGGNYGYTF.

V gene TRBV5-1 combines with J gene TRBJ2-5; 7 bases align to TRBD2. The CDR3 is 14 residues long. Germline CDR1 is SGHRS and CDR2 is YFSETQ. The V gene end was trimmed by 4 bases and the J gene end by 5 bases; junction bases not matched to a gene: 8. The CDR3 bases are TGCGCCAGCAGCCCTCTGGCGGGAGTGGAGACCCAGTACTTC. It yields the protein CASSPLAGVETQYF.

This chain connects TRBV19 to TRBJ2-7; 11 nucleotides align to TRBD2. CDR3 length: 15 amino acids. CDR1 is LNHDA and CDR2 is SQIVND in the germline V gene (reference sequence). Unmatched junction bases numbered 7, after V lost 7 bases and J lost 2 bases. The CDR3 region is CASTSGTSGTYEQYF. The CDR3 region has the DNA TGTGCCAGTACCTCAGGGACTAGCGGAACCTACGAGCAGTACTTC.

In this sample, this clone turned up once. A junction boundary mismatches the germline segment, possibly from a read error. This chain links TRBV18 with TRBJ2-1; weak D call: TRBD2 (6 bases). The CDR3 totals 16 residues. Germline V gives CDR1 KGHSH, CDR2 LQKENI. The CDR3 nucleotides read TGTGCCAGCTCGCCACCCGGCACTAGCCTAGCGAATGAGCAGTTCTTC. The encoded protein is CASSPPGTSLANEQFF.